This is a list of T cell receptor beta chains from one sample in a study of blood T cell repertoires in COVID-19. Using immunoSEQ multiplex PCR, the repertoire was profiled, and TCRdb retains in-frame clones only, with some absent. This sample has 250,000 to 350,000 clones, with roughly four fifths found just once. Input material: peripheral blood. The origin of the receptors is a person aged 65-85 years with COVID-19, enrolled during active disease. The CDR3 runs from the conserved cysteine through the conserved F or W. D genes are given only for firm matches. Rows may omit the clone size; those that give it use once, few, many or a size class.

J	size	D	V	DNA	CDR3
TRBJ1-4	.	TRBD1	TRBV7-2	TGTGCCAGCAGCTACCACAGGGGGCTTAATGAAAAACTGTTTTTT	CASSYHRGLNEKLFF
TRBJ1-5	few	.	TRBV19	TGTGCCAGTAGTGGGGACGGGACGGGAGATCAGCCCCAGCATTTT	CASSGDGTGDQPQHF
TRBJ1-6	.	.	TRBV5-5	TGTGCCAGCAGCTTGATGCCCCCCCTACAGGGTCGGGATTCACCCCTCCACTTT	CASSLMPPLQGRDSPLHF
TRBJ1-5	.	.	TRBV1	TGCACCAGCAGCCTACAAGGGGCAGGGGGGAAAAAAGTCAATCAGCCCCAGCATTTT	CTSSLQGAGGKKVNQPQHF
TRBJ1-4	.	.	TRBV6-2/TRBV6-3	TGTGCCAGCAGTCCCACAGGGATGGGGCTTAATGAAAAACTGTTTTTT	CASSPTGMGLNEKLFF
TRBJ2-7	.	TRBD2	TRBV3-1/TRBV3-2	TGTGCCACCCAAGGCAGCGGGAGTTACGAGCAGTACTTC	CATQGSGSYEQYF
TRBJ2-5	.	TRBD2	TRBV28	TGTGCCAGCAACTTTCCAGGGGGGGCTAGCGGGGTTCAAGAGACCCAGTACTTC	CASNFPGGASGVQETQYF
TRBJ1-6	.	TRBD1	TRBV28	TGTGCCAGCAGTTCGGGCGGACAGGACCTCCTGCCGGGTTCACCCCTCCACTTT	CASSSGGQDLLPGSPLHF
TRBJ2-6	few	.	TRBV5-1	TGCGCCAGCAGCTTGGCCGGGGTGTCTGGGGCCAACGTCCTGACTTTC	CASSLAGVSGANVLTF
TRBJ1-1	.	.	TRBV14	TGTGCCAGCAGCATGGGCAGGGGGAACACTGAAGCTTTCTTT	CASSMGRGNTEAFF